This TCR beta chain was observed in a study of T-cell reconstitution after alpha-beta-depleted transplantation in children (dated by TCRdb to the mid-2010s). For the study in its entirety: Using TCR repertoire profiling, the study quantitatively followed how T-cell immune reconstitution unfolded in children after TCRalphabeta/CD19-depleted allogeneic hematopoietic cell transplantation.

The library was produced with PCR. The sequencing machine was an Illumina HiSeq 2500. TCR libraries were prepared with molecular barcoding, using unique molecular identifiers to normalize TCRbeta repertoire quantification. TCRdb applied fastp at Q25 and MiXCR to the public reads, then kept only in-frame beta chains. Rows are unified per CDR3 protein, each entry keeping the most common DNA and genes. Across this sample there are hundreds of thousands of distinct CDR3 sequences, with roughly 17% seen only once. The ten top clones hold approximately 1% of the sample. This clonotype was seen many times. Its recognized antigen is unknown. Base qualities were left out, and no much larger clone turns up one base away. This receptor was taken from a human donor who donated a stem cell graft to a child with acute myeloid leukemia. Specimen: PBMCs from the stem cell graft donor, collected from the stem cell graft.

The bases are TGCAGTGCTCCCCGCCAGGTGCCTAAAGCGGATACGCAGTATTTT. It translates as CSAPRQVPKADTQYF. The V and J segments used are TRBV20-1 and TRBJ2-3, with the D segment identity uncertain. Trimming takes 5 bases from V and 6 bases from J, and the germline ends sit 21 bases apart. CDR1 DFQATT and CDR2 SNEGSKA were looked up in the germline V gene (reference sequence). There are 15 amino acids in the CDR3, from cysteine to phenylalanine inclusive. Of all the DNA, just the CDR3 is kept, 45 bases in frame from base 1.